The source of this T cell receptor (beta chain) is a study of blood T cells in healthy people across ages. The CDR3 totals 14 residues. Trimming took 5 bases from V and 3 from J; bases not matched to a gene: 6. Germline CDR1 reads SGHTA; CDR2 reads FQGTGA. Alongside a J-beta primer mix, a sample-barcoded 5' primer served in a second PCR lasting roughly 7 to 11 cycles. Each TCR beta cDNA got a 12-nucleotide random molecular identifier. Each CDR3 protein is one row after TCRdb ran MiXCR on the 5' RACE reads. The sample holds 450,000 to 700,000 distinct CDR3 sequences, 27% seen once. This clonotype was recorded a few times.

The sequence derives from a woman between 65 and 79 years old in good health. The source material was blood. The V call is TRBV7-3, the J call TRBJ2-7; TRBD2 aligns across 8 bases. The CDR3 DNA sequence: TGTGCCAGCAGCGCCGGCGGGGGGTACTACGAGCAGTACTTC. Protein sequence: CASSAGGGYYEQYF.